A single sample is the source of the 12 T cell receptor beta chains below, sequenced in a study of CD8 T cells in Susac syndrome. After extraction with the RNeasy kit, roughly 0.45 to 1 ug of the RNA was reverse transcribed using random hexamers. TCRdb independently ran MiXCR on the immunoSEQ multiplex PCR reads; one entry per CDR3 protein. Here the sample spans 95,000 to 150,000 distinct CDR3 sequences, about 93% being singletons. Sequencing was done on a sample of CD8+ T cells from PBMCs. These receptor sequences come from a human donor with Susac syndrome.

This clonotype was recorded once. The chain couples TRBV12-3 or TRBV12-4 to TRBJ1-2, with D hard to call. V lost 5 bases and J lost 4, with 11 bases in between. This CDR3 is built from 13 residues. The CDR3 spells CASSPGSIYGYTF. CDR3 DNA: TGTGCCAGCAGTCCCGGAAGTATCTATGGCTACACCTTC.

V is TRBV2 and J is TRBJ2-7; 7 bases are shared with TRBD1. There are 14 residues in the CDR3. The trim removed 6 bases at V and 3 bases at J, leaving 8 bases unmatched. Germline V lookup: CDR1 SNHLY, CDR2 FYNNEI. Here the CDR3 DNA reads TGTGCCAGCAGGTGGACAGGCGTCCTCTACGAGCAGTACTTC. Protein sequence: CASRWTGVLYEQYF.

The chain joins TRBV4-3 to TRBJ2-7; D remains unclear. There are 14 residues in the CDR3. CDR1 is LGHNA and CDR2 is YSLEER in the germline V gene. V was cut by 0 bases and J by 1 base, with 7 bases left in between. Written as DNA, the CDR3 is TGCGCCAGCAGCCAAGAACCTGAATCCTACGAGCAGTACTTC. This sequence encodes CASSQEPESYEQYF.

This chain links TRBV7-2 with TRBJ1-2; no firm D call. The CDR3 loop spans 15 amino acids. CDR1 SGHTA and CDR2 FQGNSA come from the germline V gene. V gave up 5 bases and J gave up 0 bases, with 13 bases separating them. CDR3 nucleotide sequence: TGTGCCAGCAGCCCCGAAATAACGGCTAACTATGGCTACACCTTC. Protein: CASSPEITANYGYTF.

The chain is built from TRBV6-2 or TRBV6-3 and TRBJ2-5, with a possible D match to TRBD2 (6 bases). In germline, CDR1 is MNHEY, CDR2 SVGEGT. This CDR3 has 13 residues. The V and J ends lost 1 base and 4 bases respectively, with 7 bases between them. The CDR3 DNA is TGTGCCAGCAGTTACTTCGGGAGAGAGACCCAGTACTTC. Protein sequence: CASSYFGRETQYF.

V is TRBV6-4 and J is TRBJ2-1, with TRBD1 identical over 9 bases. The V gene end was trimmed by 4 bases and the J gene end by 4 bases; junction bases not matched to a gene: 2. The CDR3 extends over 14 amino acids. Germline CDR1 reads MRHNA; CDR2 reads SNTAGT. CDR3 nucleotide sequence: TGTGCCAGCAGTGCGACAGGGGGTTACAATGAGCAGTTCTTC. Protein: CASSATGGYNEQFF.

The rearrangement joins TRBV12-3 or TRBV12-4 to TRBJ2-5, with 9 bases fitting TRBD2. Trimming cost V 5 bases and J 6 bases; bases outside gene matches: 16. This CDR3 has 17 amino acids. CDR3 coding DNA: TGTGCCAGCAGTCCCTCCGGGCAGCGGGGGGCTCAGCAGACCCAGTACTTC. It codes for CASSPSGQRGAQQTQYF.

The gene calls are TRBV9 and TRBJ1-2, with TRBD1 identical over 7 bases. CDR1 is SGDLS and CDR2 is YYNGEE in the germline V gene. This CDR3 region has 15 residues. After removal of 0 bases from V and 3 bases from J, the junction contained 5 bases not matched to a gene. Here the CDR3 DNA reads TGTGCCAGCAGCGTAGAAGGGGGCGCCGACTATGGCTACACCTTC. Translation gives CASSVEGGADYGYTF. The complete variable domain, with remaining parts taken from reference TRBV9 and TRBJ1-2, reads DSGVTQTPKHLITATGQRVTLRCSPRSGDLSVYWYQQSLDQGLQFLIQYYNGEERAKGNILERFSAQQFPDLHSELNLSSLELGDSALYFCASSVEGGADYGYTFGSGTRLTVV.

This chain links TRBV3-1 with TRBJ2-1; D ambiguous. CDR1 and CDR2 from the germline V gene are LGHDT and YNNKEL (reference sequence). Deletions cut 0 bases from V and 0 bases from J, with 9 bases between. CDR3 length equals 16 residues. The CDR3 coding sequence is TGTGCCAGCAGCCAAGAGGTAATACTCTCCTACAATGAGCAGTTCTTC. Its translation is CASSQEVILSYNEQFF.

The chain uses TRBV11-2 and TRBJ2-5; D is perhaps TRBD2 (5 bases). V shed 0 bases and J shed 3 bases, with 14 bases lying between them. Germline values: CDR1 SGHAT, CDR2 FQNNGV. The CDR3 loop spans 16 amino acids. The CDR3 is CASSLDLLGSKETQYF. Here the CDR3 DNA reads TGTGCCAGCAGCTTAGATCTTTTAGGGAGCAAAGAGACCCAGTACTTC.

V gene TRBV9 combines with J gene TRBJ1-5, with TRBD1 matching 9 bases. The length of the CDR3 is 15 residues. Germline loops: CDR1 SGDLS, CDR2 YYNGEE. With 3 bases clipped from V and 0 bases from J, the junction kept 1 base outside the gene matches. CDR3 nucleotide sequence: TGTGCCAGCAGCGAGACAGGGGGTAGCAATCAGCCCCAGCATTTT. Its protein product is CASSETGGSNQPQHF.

The chain is built from TRBV6-1 and TRBJ2-4; TRBD1 matches 10 bases. J was trimmed by 1 base and V by 5 bases; bases with no gene match: 11. The germline gives CDR1 MNHNS, CDR2 SASEGT. The CDR3 is 18 residues long. The CDR3: CASSPRPGDRGAKNIQYF. The CDR3 DNA sequence: TGTGCCAGCAGTCCCAGGCCCGGGGACAGGGGTGCCAAAAACATTCAGTACTTC.